This T cell receptor (beta chain) appears in the sequencing data of a study of blood T cells in healthy people across ages. The overall study: The template switching approach captured approximately one barcoded beta molecule for every two T cells.

Donors gave about 10 milliliters of peripheral blood apiece. Isolated PBMCs totaled at least 6 million in each sample. Study outcomes and limitations: Long-lived donors exceeded aged donors in naive CD4+ cells and diversity.

Through a sample-barcoded 5' primer and a J-beta primer mix, a second PCR was run for about 7 to 12 cycles. TCRdb re-derived calls from the 5' RACE reads in MiXCR, one entry per CDR3 protein. This sample has around 2 million distinct CDR3 sequences, with 30% to 40% found just once. About this clonotype itself: Its antigen is not identified.

The V end lost 5 bases, the J end lost 6 bases, and 14 bases lay between the germline ends. CDR3 length: 14 residues. This TCR was sampled from a human donor in good health. The chain joins TRBV12-3 or TRBV12-4 to TRBJ2-1; D perhaps matches TRBD2 (6 bases). Specimen: blood. The CDR3 sequence: CASSPHPGVNEQFF. The DNA for the CDR3 is TGTGCCAGCAGTCCCCACCCGGGGGTCAATGAGCAGTTCTTC.